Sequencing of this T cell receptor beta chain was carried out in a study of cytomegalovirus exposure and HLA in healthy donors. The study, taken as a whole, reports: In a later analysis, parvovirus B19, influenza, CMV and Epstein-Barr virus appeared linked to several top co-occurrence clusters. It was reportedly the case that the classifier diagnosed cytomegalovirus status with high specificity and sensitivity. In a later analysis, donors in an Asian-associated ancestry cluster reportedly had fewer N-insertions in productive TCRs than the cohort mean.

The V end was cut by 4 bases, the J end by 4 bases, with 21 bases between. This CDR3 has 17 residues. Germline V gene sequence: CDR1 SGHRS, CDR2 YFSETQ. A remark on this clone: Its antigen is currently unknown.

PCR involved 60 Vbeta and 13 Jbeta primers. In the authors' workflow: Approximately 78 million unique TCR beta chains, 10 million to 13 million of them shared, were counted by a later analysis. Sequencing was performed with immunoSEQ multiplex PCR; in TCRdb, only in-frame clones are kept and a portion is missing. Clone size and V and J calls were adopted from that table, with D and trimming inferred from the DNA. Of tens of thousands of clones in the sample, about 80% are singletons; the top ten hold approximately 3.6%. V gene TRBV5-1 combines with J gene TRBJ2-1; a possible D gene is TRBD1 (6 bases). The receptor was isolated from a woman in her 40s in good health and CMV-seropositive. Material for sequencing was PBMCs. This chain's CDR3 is CASSPQGLLDLYNEQFF. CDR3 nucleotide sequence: TGCGCCAGCAGCCCACAGGGTCTTCTCGACCTATACAATGAGCAGTTCTTC.